Below, 2 T cell receptor beta chains from the same sample are listed, as sequenced in a study of T-cell reconstitution after alpha-beta-depleted transplantation in children. Researchers prepared the TCRbeta library using unique molecular identifiers, the study reports. From the PCR reads, TCRdb called clonotypes with MiXCR, one entry per CDR3 protein. This table holds a few hundred thousand distinct CDR3 sequences, about an eighth found once. The material was PBMCs, obtained from the stem cell graft. The receptors were gathered from a human donor who donated a stem cell graft to a child with Fanconi anemia.

This clonotype was seen only a few times. The rearrangement links TRBV3-1 to TRBJ2-2; TRBD2 is a possible D gene (5 bases). With 4 bases removed from V and 6 bases from J, the gap between germline ends came to 15 bases. Germline V gives CDR1 LGHDT, CDR2 YNNKEL (reference sequence). This CDR3 spans 15 amino acids. CDR3 residues: CASSPQRGWAGELFF. For the CDR3, the DNA is TGTGCCAGCAGCCCCCAACGGGGATGGGCCGGGGAGCTGTTTTTT.

The V and J genes are TRBV10-3 and TRBJ2-7; the match to TRBD1 covers 8 bases. There are 14 residues in the CDR3. Trimming at V came to 6 bases and at J to 3 bases, leaving 7 bases not matched to a gene. Germline V lookup: CDR1 ENHRY, CDR2 SYGVKD. Here the CDR3 reads CAISGQGPNYEQYF. The CDR3 DNA reads TGTGCCATCAGCGGACAGGGACCCAACTACGAGCAGTACTTC.